These T cell receptor beta chains were read from a single sample in a study of T cells in Graves' hyperthyroidism and ophthalmopathy. A single record per CDR3 protein comes from TCRdb applying MiXCR to the multiplex PCR reads. The repertoire holds about 350,000 distinct CDR3 sequences, about 15% seen once, with around a third in the top ten. The sequenced material came from blood. The receptors were sampled from a woman aged 25-40 years with Graves' hyperthyroidism that later progressed to Graves' ophthalmopathy. CDR3s include the opening cysteine and the closing phenylalanine or tryptophan. The order of the fields is J gene, V gene, CDR3 protein.

TRBJ1-2 TRBV3-1 CASSHDKDTGGFLWNGYTF
TRBJ2-7 TRBV12-3/TRBV12-4 CASSPLLGYEQYF
TRBJ1-1 TRBV11-1 CASSLYGGNTEAFF
TRBJ2-3 TRBV13 CASSPNRGSIPTTTDTQYF
TRBJ1-4 TRBV5-1 CASSLGRGRGEKLFF
TRBJ2-6 TRBV28 CASSEQNSGANVLTF
TRBJ2-1 TRBV6-2/TRBV6-3 CASTQRGSYNEQFF
TRBJ2-4 TRBV30 CAWSTGLAKNIQYF
TRBJ2-1 TRBV2 CASGAAYNEQFF
TRBJ2-3 TRBV10-3 CAIKRGQSGVVADTQYF
TRBJ2-5 TRBV24-1 CATSDAGGTLPTETQYF
TRBJ1-3 TRBV7-2 CASSLSRGFTGNTIYF
TRBJ2-3 TRBV4-2 CASSRGQGPADTQYF
TRBJ1-5 TRBV30 CAWSRGIGQPQHF
TRBJ2-3 TRBV7-2 CASSRSGSTDTQYF
TRBJ2-3 TRBV10-2 CASSQTSSADTQYF
TRBJ2-7 TRBV12-3/TRBV12-4 CASGPGSYEQYF
TRBJ1-4 TRBV30 CAWSGYYGGEEKLFF
TRBJ1-4 TRBV6-1 CASSETGYSTMRAEKLFF
TRBJ2-5 TRBV20-1 CSARDRGVETQYF
TRBJ2-3 TRBV6-1 CASHDLDTQYF
TRBJ2-3 TRBV9 CASSLQGSGGADTQYF
TRBJ2-3 TRBV20-1 CSAMPYSDYSTDTQYF
TRBJ2-1 TRBV12-3/TRBV12-4 CASSLSAGAGNEQFF
TRBJ1-4 TRBV5-1 CASSLYGSPNEKLFF
TRBJ1-5 TRBV10-3 CAISPQVSNQPQHF
TRBJ2-1 TRBV2 CASSAGRTYNEQFF
TRBJ1-2 TRBV3-1 CASSQENRVQNYGYTF
TRBJ1-4 TRBV10-3 CAISDTGVGEKLFF
TRBJ1-5 TRBV28 CASSAPGHNQPQHF
TRBJ2-1 TRBV10-3 CAISVGSYNEQFF
TRBJ2-1 TRBV7-8 CASSLALLTNNEQFF
TRBJ2-1 TRBV29-1 CSGERGAGSNEQFF
TRBJ2-3 TRBV28 CASSYSRGRTDTQYF
TRBJ2-7 TRBV29-1 CSVEMADRGNYEQYF
TRBJ2-5 TRBV11-3 CASSLGPGRQETQYF
TRBJ1-5 TRBV4-1 CASSQVMQVNQPQHF
TRBJ1-5 TRBV19 CASTDEGNQPQHF
TRBJ2-1 TRBV28 CASSNRGVQLTDNEQFF
TRBJ2-7 TRBV4-1 CASSQFPWEQYF
TRBJ1-2 TRBV28 CASSFGSTYGYTF
TRBJ2-1 TRBV18 CASSPVAYSYNEQFF
TRBJ2-1 TRBV7-6 CASSPQGGNEQFF
TRBJ1-2 TRBV28 CASRRTGDVVNYGYTF
TRBJ1-2 TRBV2 CASRERQGIYGYTF